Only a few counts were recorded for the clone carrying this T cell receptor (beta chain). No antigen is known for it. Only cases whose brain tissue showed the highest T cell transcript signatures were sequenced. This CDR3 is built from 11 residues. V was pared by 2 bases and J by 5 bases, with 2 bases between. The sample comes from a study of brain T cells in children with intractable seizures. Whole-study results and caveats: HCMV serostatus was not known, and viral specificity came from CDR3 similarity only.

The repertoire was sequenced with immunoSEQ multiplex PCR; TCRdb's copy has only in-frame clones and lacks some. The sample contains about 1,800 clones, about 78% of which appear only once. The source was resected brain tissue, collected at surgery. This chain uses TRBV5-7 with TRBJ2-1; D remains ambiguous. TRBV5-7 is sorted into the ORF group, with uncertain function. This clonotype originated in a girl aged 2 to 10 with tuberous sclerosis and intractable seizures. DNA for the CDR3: TGTGCCAGCAGCTTACACAATGAGCAGTTCTTC. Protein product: CASSLHNEQFF.